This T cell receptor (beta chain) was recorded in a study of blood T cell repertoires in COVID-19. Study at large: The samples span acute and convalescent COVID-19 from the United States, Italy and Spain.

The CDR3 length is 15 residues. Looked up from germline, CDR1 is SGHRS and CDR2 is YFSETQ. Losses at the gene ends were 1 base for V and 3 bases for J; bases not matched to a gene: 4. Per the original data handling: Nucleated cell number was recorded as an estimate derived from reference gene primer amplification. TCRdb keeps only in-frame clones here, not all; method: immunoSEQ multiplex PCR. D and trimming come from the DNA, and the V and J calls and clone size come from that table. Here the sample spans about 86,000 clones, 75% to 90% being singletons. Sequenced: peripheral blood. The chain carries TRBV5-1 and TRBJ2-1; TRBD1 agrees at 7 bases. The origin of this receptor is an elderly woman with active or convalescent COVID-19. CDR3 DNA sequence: TGCGCCAGCAGCTTGTCAAGACAGGGCTACAATGAGCAGTTCTTC. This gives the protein CASSLSRQGYNEQFF.